Given below is one T cell receptor beta chain in context. This clonotype was seen only a few times. Its binding antigen is unknown. Per-base quality was not reported, and no clone a single base away is much larger than it. TCR beta repertoires were profiled from peripheral blood of 13 young patients with multiple sclerosis to demonstrate the VDJtools post-analysis software. The multiple sclerosis patients were children and adolescents ranging in age from roughly 6 to 16 years. The data belong to a study of post-analysis software for immune sequencing data (dated by TCRdb to 2015 to 2017). In the study overall: Relapsing-remitting, secondary progressive and progressive-relapsing multiple sclerosis were recorded as disease courses, and subtype annotation was lacking for some patients. The patient repertoires were compared against around 11 previously published healthy control repertoires obtained from donors aged about 6 to 26 years. A subset of samples was prepared in parallel using single-end sample barcoding, then pooled and co-amplified after Illumina adapter ligation.

Receptor libraries were prepared by PCR. These reads were obtained on an Illumina HiSeq 2500. Unique molecular identifiers were incorporated into TCR beta cDNA libraries to reduce PCR and sequencing biases. Per 1 to 10 million input T cells, roughly 500,000 cDNA molecules were obtained, such that each molecule approximated one T cell. The patient libraries were prepared and sequenced using the same protocol as the earlier healthy control dataset. Samples belonging to the same batch were prepared together, multiplexed and sequenced on a shared HiSeq lane. Per the source publication's procedure: MIGEC was used to process the raw barcoded reads, and molecular identifier groups with only a single read were discarded before consensus assembly and CDR3 extraction. VDJtools was used for post-analysis of the clonotype tables, with diversity normalized by down-sampling every dataset to the smallest sample size. In repertoire overlap clustering, CDR3 amino acid sequences, but not nucleotide sequences, were matched to correct batch-related cross-sample contamination. The raw public data were reprocessed by TCRdb itself: fastp quality trimming at Q25, MiXCR clonotype calling, in-frame beta chains only. Duplicate CDR3 protein sequences are folded into a single record with the most common DNA and genes. The V and J calls come from TCRdb's annotation, not from the publication. This sample is represented by about 210,000 distinct CDR3 sequences; 29% of them were singletons. The ten largest clonotypes hold roughly 3.5% of the sample.

What the authors observed across the whole study: The multiple sclerosis patient group was slightly younger than the control group. Strong co-clustering of samples prepared in the same batch was shown by direct clustering with F measure, prompting a batch-effect correction. Normalized Chao1 diversity was significantly lower in multiple sclerosis patients than controls, suggesting substantial peripheral T-cell clonal expansion.

The receptor's source is a girl aged 2-17 years with multiple sclerosis. The sequenced sample was blood.

This receptor has the CDR3 CASSDTPRLRNGYEQYF. The DNA is TGTGCCAGCAGTGACACTCCGCGGCTAAGAAATGGCTACGAGCAGTACTTC. The chain uses TRBV2 and TRBJ2-7; the D segment cannot be called with confidence. Deletion took 3 bases off V and 3 bases off J, with a span of 21 bases between the germline ends. The CDR3 spans 17 residues, from the cysteine through the phenylalanine. Of the read, only the CDR3 DNA is kept; its 51 bases are in frame from base 1. From a lookup of the germline V gene, CDR1 and CDR2 are SNHLY and FYNNEI. Beyond the CDR3, the reference TRBV2 and TRBJ2-7 genes provide the residues; the full variable domain reads: EPEVTQTPSHQVTQMGQEVILRCVPISNHLYFYWYRQILGQKVEFLVSFYNNEISEKSEIFDDQFSVERPDGSNFTLKIRSTKLEDSAMYFCASSDTPRLRNGYEQYFGPGTRLTVT.